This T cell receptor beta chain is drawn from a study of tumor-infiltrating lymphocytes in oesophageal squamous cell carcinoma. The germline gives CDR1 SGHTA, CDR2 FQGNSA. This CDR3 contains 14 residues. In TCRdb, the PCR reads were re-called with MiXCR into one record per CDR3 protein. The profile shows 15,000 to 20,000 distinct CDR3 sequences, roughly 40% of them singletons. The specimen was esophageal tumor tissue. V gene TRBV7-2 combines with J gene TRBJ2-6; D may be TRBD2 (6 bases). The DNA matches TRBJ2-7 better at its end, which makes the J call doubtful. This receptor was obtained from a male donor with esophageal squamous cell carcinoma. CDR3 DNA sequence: TGTGCCAGCAGCTTAGCCACTAGCATAAATGAGCAGTACTTC. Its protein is CASSLATSINEQYF.